These 23 T cell receptor beta chains were all obtained from the same sample, sequenced in a study of shared clonotypes between healthy human individuals. Assay: immunoSEQ multiplex PCR; the TCRdb copy retains only in-frame clones and omits some. The sample shows around 990,000 clones, 70% to 80% of them seen only once. The sample consisted of memory CD4+ T cells from PBMCs. Documented subset: CD45RA-negative fraction. The receptors come from a man between 18 and 29 years old in good health. Some clones in this sample may be carry-over from other donors' samples.

In DNA, the CDR3 is TGCAGCGTTGAACTTTGGACACCGTTTCAAAACATTCAGTACTTC. Translation: CSVELWTPFQNIQYF. V usage is TRBV29-1 and J usage is TRBJ2-4; D may be TRBD1 (5 bases). Deletions cut 2 bases from V and 5 bases from J, with 16 bases between. Per the germline V gene, CDR1 is SQVTM and CDR2 is ANQGSEA. This CDR3 spans 15 amino acids.

This clone was seen only once. This same CDR3 is encoded by further DNA sequences in the sample. The chain couples TRBV28 to TRBJ2-1; the D gene is possibly TRBD1 (5 bases). CDR3 length equals 15 residues. V gave up 2 bases and J gave up 6 bases, with 14 bases separating them. Germline CDR1 and CDR2: MDHEN and SYDVKM. The CDR3 region has the DNA TGTGCCAGCAGTTTAATTGATCGTGACAGCAATGAGCAGTTCTTC. Translation gives CASSLIDRDSNEQFF.

The chain recombines TRBV28 with TRBJ2-4, with TRBD1 as a possible D gene (5 bases). Trimming pared 6 bases from V and 6 bases from J, leaving 18 bases between. The CDR3 sequence is 15 residues long. Germline V gene sequence: CDR1 MDHEN, CDR2 SYDVKM. The CDR3 nucleotides are TGTGCCAGCAGCGTTTCCGGCAGGGCCTCAAACATTCAGTACTTC. This translates into CASSVSGRASNIQYF.

This chain uses TRBV21-1 with TRBJ1-3. TRBV21-1 is recorded as a pseudogene. CDR3 length: 14 residues. The CDR3 nucleotides are TGTGCCAGCTGCGACGGACTCTCTGGAAACACCATATATTTT. The encoded protein is CASCDGLSGNTIYF.

About this clone: Other DNA sequences in the sample encode the same CDR3. J is TRBJ2-7 and V is TRBV6-5; 13 bases fit TRBD2. Germline loops: CDR1 MNHEY, CDR2 SVGAGI. V shed 2 bases and J 4 bases; nucleotides not matched to a gene: 2. This CDR3 region has 15 residues. The CDR3 sequence is CASSYRTSGSYEQYF. In DNA form, the CDR3 reads TGTGCCAGCAGTTACAGGACTAGCGGGAGTTACGAGCAGTACTTC.

In this sample, this clone turned up many times. The chain links TRBV11-3 to TRBJ2-5; no definite D call. V was trimmed by 5 bases and J by 4 bases, leaving 14 bases between them. The CDR3 sequence is 14 residues long. Germline V CDR1 and CDR2: SGHNT, YENEEA. The CDR3 nucleotides read TGTGCCAGCAGCCCGGACCTATCTGGAGAGACCCAGTACTTC. Encoded protein: CASSPDLSGETQYF. Together with reference TRBV11-3 and TRBJ2-5, the CDR3 gives the full variable domain: EAGVVQSPRYKIIEKKQPVAFWCNPISGHNTLYWYLQNLGQGPELLIRYENEEAVDDSQLPKDRFSAERLKGVDSTLKIQPAELGDSAVYLCASSPDLSGETQYFGPGTRLLVL.

Concerning this clone itself: This CDR3 is also generated by other DNA sequences in the sample. The chain uses TRBV5-1 and TRBJ2-3; D is unclear. Trimming cost V 0 bases and J 1 base, with 6 bases left between them. The CDR3 covers 14 residues. Germline CDR1 and CDR2: SGHRS and YFSETQ. The CDR3, as DNA: TGCGCCAGCAGCTTGGACAGAGGCACAGATACGCAGTATTTT. This gives the protein CASSLDRGTDTQYF.

This clone is a singleton in its sample. The chain employs TRBV19 and TRBJ1-2; tentatively, D is TRBD1 (6 bases). The CDR3 contains 17 residues. Per germline, CDR1 LNHDA and CDR2 SQIVND (reference sequence). With 3 bases removed from V and 2 bases from J, the gap between germline ends came to 19 bases. Here the CDR3 reads CASSIIGQRIKNYGYTF. For the CDR3, the DNA is TGTGCCAGTAGTATTATCGGACAGCGCATTAAAAACTATGGCTACACCTTC.

The J gene is TRBJ1-5, the V gene TRBV6-6, with 11 nucleotides matching TRBD1. Germline V CDR1 and CDR2: MNHNY, SVGAGI (reference sequence). CDR3 length equals 14 residues. V lost 4 bases and J lost 7; bases outside the gene matches: 3. The CDR3 spells CASSLDRGPQPQHF. CDR3 nucleotides: TGTGCCAGCAGTTTGGACAGGGGGCCCCAGCCCCAGCATTTT.

The rearrangement links TRBV5-1 to TRBJ2-2, with D possibly being TRBD1 (6 bases). Germline lookup yields CDR1 SGHRS and CDR2 YFSETQ. V was clipped by 0 bases and J by 4 bases, with 10 bases between them. The CDR3 consists of 15 residues. CDR3 loop: CASSLGQTGTGELFF. CDR3 coding DNA: TGCGCCAGCAGCTTGGGCCAGACAGGCACCGGGGAGCTGTTTTTT.

The V gene is TRBV6-1, the J gene TRBJ2-2; no definite D call. Looked up from germline, CDR1 is MNHNS and CDR2 is SASEGT. This CDR3 spans 14 amino acids. V gave up 8 bases and J gave up 6 bases, with 16 bases separating them. CDR3 sequence: CASGHYVSPGELFF. CDR3 in DNA: TGTGCCAGCGGTCACTACGTAAGCCCCGGGGAGCTGTTTTTT.

The gene calls are TRBV27 and TRBJ2-7; D unresolved. Germline assignment: CDR1 MNHEY and CDR2 SMNVEV (reference sequence). This CDR3 is built from 11 residues. CDR3 residues: CAPPVIYEQYF. The CDR3 region has the DNA TGTGCACCCCCTGTGATCTACGAGCAGTACTTC.

The chain links TRBV5-6 to TRBJ2-3; TRBD1 matches at 8 bases. V shed 5 bases and J 2 bases; nucleotides not matched to a gene: 7. The germline V gene encodes CDR1 SGHDT and CDR2 YYEEEE. The CDR3 is 15 amino acids. CDR3 amino acids: CASSPTGAITDTQYF. CDR3 sequence (DNA): TGTGCCAGCAGTCCGACAGGGGCAATCACAGATACGCAGTATTTT.

This clone has only a few counts. CDR3: CASSQEWATSGTDTQYF. The DNA for the CDR3 is TGTGCCAGCAGCCAAGAATGGGCGACTAGCGGCACAGATACGCAGTATTTT. V and J are TRBV4-2 and TRBJ2-3; 8 bases are shared with TRBD2. V was clipped by 0 bases and J by 1 base; unmatched bases: 6. CDR1 is LGHNA and CDR2 is YNFKEQ in the germline V gene. The CDR3 loop spans 17 amino acids.

V is TRBV18 and J is TRBJ2-1; 8 bases fit TRBD1. V shed 4 bases and J 2 bases; nucleotides not matched to a gene: 4. The CDR3 spans 15 residues. Germline CDR1 and CDR2: KGHSH and LQKENI. CDR3 protein: CASSRQGAAYNEQFF. As DNA, the CDR3 is TGTGCCAGCTCACGGCAGGGGGCAGCCTACAATGAGCAGTTCTTC.

V usage is TRBV10-3 and J usage is TRBJ2-7; 14 bases align to TRBD2. Germline values: CDR1 ENHRY, CDR2 SYGVKD. Unmatched junction bases numbered 8, after V lost 3 bases and J lost 1 base. The CDR3 has 18 residues. The CDR3, as DNA: TGTGCCATCAGTGACCCCGGACTAGCGGGAGGCCCATCCTACGAGCAGTACTTC. Its translation is CAISDPGLAGGPSYEQYF.

The chain carries TRBV7-2 and TRBJ1-5; 9 nucleotides match TRBD1. V was clipped by 3 bases and J by 3 bases; unmatched bases: 6. This CDR3 contains 16 residues. CDR1 is SGHTA and CDR2 is FQGNSA in the germline V gene. CDR3 sequence reads: CASSFGTGWNNQPQHF. The CDR3 coding sequence is TGTGCCAGCAGCTTTGGGACAGGGTGGAACAATCAGCCCCAGCATTTT.

The chain is built from TRBV2 and TRBJ2-7, with 9 bases lining up with TRBD1. CDR1 and CDR2 (germline): SNHLY, FYNNEI. The CDR3 runs to 17 residues. The V segment lost 4 bases and the J segment 6 bases; nucleotides outside the gene matches: 16. CDR3 sequence: CASSAWAMGQGASEQYF. In DNA form, the CDR3 reads TGTGCCAGCAGTGCCTGGGCGATGGGACAGGGCGCGAGCGAGCAGTACTTC.

The J gene is TRBJ2-3, the V gene TRBV9; TRBD2 matches 9 bases. The CDR3 contains 16 residues. Germline lookup yields CDR1 SGDLS and CDR2 YYNGEE. Trimming cost V 0 bases and J 0 bases; bases outside gene matches: 2. The DNA of the CDR3 is TGTGCCAGCAGCGTAGTGGCGGGAGGGAGCACAGATACGCAGTATTTT. Protein: CASSVVAGGSTDTQYF.

This clone occurred many times. This chain uses TRBV18 with TRBJ2-7; 9 positions agree with TRBD2. The CDR3 length is 16 residues. V trimming: 4 bases; J trimming: 5 bases; junction bases outside the gene matches: 12. The germline V gene has CDR1 KGHSH and CDR2 LQKENI. In DNA form, the CDR3 reads TGTGCCAGCTCACTCCCGGGACTAGCTAGGGCCGACGAGCAGTACTTC. Translating it yields CASSLPGLARADEQYF.

This clone appeared once. The sample holds other DNA sequences that translate to the same CDR3. V is TRBV7-3 and J is TRBJ1-1; D call uncertain. Deletions cut 0 bases from V and 3 bases from J, with 8 bases between. Germline CDR1 reads SGHTA; CDR2 reads FQGTGA. This CDR3 is built from 14 residues. The chain's CDR3 is CASSLTGPDTEAFF. In DNA, the CDR3 is TGTGCCAGCAGCTTAACTGGTCCCGACACTGAAGCTTTCTTT.

This clone has only a few counts. Additional DNA sequences in this sample encode the identical CDR3. CDR3 DNA sequence: TGTGCCAGCAGCTTAGGGGGGGACAGCTACGAGCAGTACTTC. Protein product: CASSLGGDSYEQYF. The chain has TRBV11-3 and TRBJ2-7; D possibly corresponds to TRBD1 (7 bases). This CDR3 contains 14 residues. The germline CDR1 and CDR2 sequences are SGHNT and YENEEA. The germline V and J ends were trimmed by 1 base and 3 bases, with 10 bases remaining between them.

The gene calls are TRBV19 and TRBJ2-1, with D perhaps assigned TRBD1 or TRBD2 (6 bases each). This CDR3 region has 15 residues. The V gene lost 7 bases and the J gene lost 2 bases, with 15 bases spanning the gap. The germline gives CDR1 LNHDA, CDR2 SQIVND (reference sequence). The CDR3 region is CASTPLRGAYNEQFF. CDR3 nucleotides: TGTGCCAGTACCCCCCTTAGGGGGGCCTACAATGAGCAGTTCTTC.